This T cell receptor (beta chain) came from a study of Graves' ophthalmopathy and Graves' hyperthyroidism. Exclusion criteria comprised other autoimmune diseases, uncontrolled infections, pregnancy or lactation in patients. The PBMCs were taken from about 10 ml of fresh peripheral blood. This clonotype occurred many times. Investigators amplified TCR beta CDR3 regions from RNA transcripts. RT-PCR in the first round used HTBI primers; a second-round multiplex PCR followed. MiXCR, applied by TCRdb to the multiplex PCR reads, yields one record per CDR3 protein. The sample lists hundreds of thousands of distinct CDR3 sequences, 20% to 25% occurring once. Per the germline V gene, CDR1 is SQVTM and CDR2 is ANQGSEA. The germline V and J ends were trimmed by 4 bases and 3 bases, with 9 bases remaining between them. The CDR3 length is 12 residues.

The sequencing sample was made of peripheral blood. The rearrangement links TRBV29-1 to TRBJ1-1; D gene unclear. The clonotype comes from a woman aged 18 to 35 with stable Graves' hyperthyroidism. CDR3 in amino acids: CSVGDGHTEAFF. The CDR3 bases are TGCAGCGTTGGTGACGGACACACTGAAGCTTTCTTT.